The 27 T cell receptor beta chains reported below all come from one sample, sequenced in a study of cytomegalovirus exposure and HLA in healthy donors. Primers included in the PCR were 60 Vbeta and 13 Jbeta primers. Assay used: immunoSEQ multiplex PCR; TCRdb lists only in-frame clones, some missing. Among 140,000 to 150,000 clones listed, about 80% were seen once. The material sequenced was PBMCs. Source of these receptors: a man in his forties or fifties in good health and CMV-seronegative.

V gene TRBV14 combines with J gene TRBJ2-7; TRBD1 matches at 8 bases. V gave up 4 bases and J gave up 4 bases; unmatched junction bases: 9. The germline gives CDR1 SGHDN, CDR2 FVKESK. This CDR3 has 15 residues. CDR3 sequence (DNA): TGTGCCAGCAGCCGAATAACAGGGGGAAAGTACGAGCAGTACTTC. Its protein is CASSRITGGKYEQYF. The whole variable domain, remainder taken from reference TRBV14 and TRBJ2-7, is EAGVTQFPSHSVIEKGQTVTLRCDPISGHDNLYWYRRVMGKEIKFLLHFVKESKQDESGMPNNRFLAERTGGTYSTLKVQPAELEDSGVYFCASSRITGGKYEQYFGPGTRLTVT.

This chain's CDR3 is CAWSVGRSGMELFF. The CDR3 DNA reads TGTGCCTGGAGTGTAGGTCGATCGGGAATGGAGCTGTTTTTT. The chain combines TRBV30 with TRBJ2-2; D is possibly TRBD2 (5 bases). V was pared by 0 bases and J by 10 bases, with 15 bases between. In germline, CDR1 is GTSNPN, CDR2 SVGIG (reference sequence). The CDR3 is 14 residues long.

This clone came up once. The CDR3 is CASGTQGGAQHF. Here the CDR3 DNA reads TGTGCCAGCGGGACCCAGGGGGGAGCCCAGCATTTT. The chain employs TRBV27 and TRBJ1-5; TRBD1 matches 7 bases. Germline CDR1 reads MNHEY; CDR2 reads SMNVEV (reference sequence). The CDR3 contains 12 residues. V gave up 8 bases and J gave up 11 bases; unmatched junction bases: 9.

The V call is TRBV9, the J call TRBJ2-6; 7 positions match TRBD1. Germline V gene lookup returns CDR1 SGDLS and CDR2 YYNGEE. The V and J ends lost 3 bases and 0 bases, in that order; junction bases with no gene match: 6. This CDR3 is built from 17 residues. CDR3 amino acids: CASSARQGHSGANVLTF. In nucleotides, the CDR3 is TGTGCCAGCAGCGCCCGACAGGGACACTCTGGGGCCAACGTCCTGACTTTC.

The table lists this clone with a count of one. The V gene is TRBV12-5, the J gene TRBJ2-1, with D possibly being TRBD1 (6 bases). The CDR3 runs 16 residues. In germline, CDR1 is LGHNT, CDR2 FRNRAP. Trimming stripped 6 bases from V and 3 bases from J, with 18 bases between. The CDR3 is CASGRPTGYDYNEQFF. CDR3 coding DNA: TGTGCTAGTGGCCGGCCTACAGGGTACGACTACAATGAGCAGTTCTTC. Filled out from reference TRBV12-5 and TRBJ2-1, the complete variable domain reads DARVTQTPRHKVTEMGQEVTMRCQPILGHNTVFWYRQTMMQGLELLAYFRNRAPLDDSGMPKDRFSAEMPDATLATLKIQPSEPRDSAVYFCASGRPTGYDYNEQFFGPGTRLTVL.

The chain uses TRBV5-1 and TRBJ1-4; TRBD1 agrees at 7 bases. CDR1 SGHRS and CDR2 YFSETQ come from the germline V gene. The CDR3 extends over 14 amino acids. V gave up 5 bases and J gave up 7 bases; unmatched junction bases: 8. CDR3 in amino acids: CASREGAEGEKLFF. Here the CDR3 DNA reads TGCGCCAGCAGAGAGGGGGCTGAGGGTGAAAAACTGTTTTTT.

V usage is TRBV7-9 and J usage is TRBJ1-2, with 7 bases matching TRBD1. CDR1 SEHNR and CDR2 FQNEAQ come from the germline V gene (reference sequence). Unmatched junction bases numbered 13, after V lost 6 bases and J lost 6 bases. The CDR3 runs to 15 residues. The CDR3 is CASRPLGTALNGYTF. DNA for the CDR3: TGTGCCAGCAGGCCCCTCGGGACAGCCTTAAATGGCTACACCTTC. The entire variable domain, with the rest obtained from reference TRBV7-9 and TRBJ1-2, is as follows: DTGVSQNPRHKITKRGQNVTFRCDPISEHNRLYWYRQTLGQGPEFLTYFQNEAQLEKSRLLSDRFSAERPKGSFSTLEIQRTEQGDSAMYLCASRPLGTALNGYTFGSGTRLTVV.

This clone has just a few counts. This chain links TRBV9 with TRBJ2-2; TRBD2 aligns across 8 bases. This CDR3 has 15 amino acids. Germline CDR1 SGDLS, CDR2 YYNGEE. The J segment lost 5 bases and the V segment lost 4 bases, leaving 7 bases of the junction unmatched. The CDR3 loop reads CASSKMGLDTGELFF. The CDR3 nucleotides are TGTGCCAGCAGCAAGATGGGACTAGATACCGGGGAGCTGTTTTTT.

V is TRBV5-4 and J is TRBJ2-6, with TRBD2 matching over 10 bases. Looked up from germline, CDR1 is SGHNT and CDR2 is YYREEE (reference sequence). The CDR3 spans 17 residues. The ends lost 4 bases at V and 3 bases at J; junction bases unmatched: 7. Here the CDR3 reads CASSRSGGAFGANVLTF. DNA of the CDR3: TGTGCCAGCAGCCGGAGCGGGGGGGCCTTTGGGGCCAACGTCCTGACTTTC.

This chain uses TRBV5-6 with TRBJ2-3, with D possibly TRBD1 on 6 matching bases. Germline CDR1 reads SGHDT; CDR2 reads YYEEEE. V was shortened by 4 bases and J by 1 base, with 13 bases between the two germline ends. This CDR3 is built from 15 residues. The CDR3 is CASSPSWGRTDTQYF. DNA of the CDR3: TGTGCCAGCAGCCCATCGTGGGGGCGCACAGATACGCAGTATTTT. The whole variable domain, remainder taken from reference TRBV5-6 and TRBJ2-3, is DAGVTQSPTHLIKTRGQQVTLRCSPKSGHDTVSWYQQALGQGPQFIFQYYEEEERQRGNFPDRFSGHQFPNYSSELNVNALLLGDSALYLCASSPSWGRTDTQYFGPGTRLTVL.

J is TRBJ1-5 and V is TRBV7-8; D might be TRBD1 (6 bases). Germline lookup yields CDR1 SGHVS and CDR2 FQNEAQ. V gave up 4 bases and J gave up 1 base, with 17 bases separating them. CDR3 length: 17 residues. For the CDR3, the DNA is TGTGCCAGCAGCTCCGAGGAGGGAGGGGGGAGCAATCAGCCCCAGCATTTT. Its translation: CASSSEEGGGSNQPQHF.

The genes are TRBV7-2 and TRBJ1-6, with TRBD1 matching over 7 bases. J was trimmed by 7 bases and V by 5 bases; bases with no gene match: 8. The CDR3 is 15 residues long. CDR1 SGHTA and CDR2 FQGNSA come from the germline V gene. The CDR3 spells CASSRPTGMNSPLHF. Written as DNA, the CDR3 is TGTGCCAGCAGCCGACCGACAGGGATGAATTCACCCCTCCACTTT.

This clone was detected only once. J is TRBJ2-3 and V is TRBV7-2; a weak D match, TRBD2 (5 bases). Trimming removed 4 bases from V and 1 base from J, with 9 bases in between. The CDR3 has 14 residues. Germline V gene sequence: CDR1 SGHTA, CDR2 FQGNSA. CDR3 sequence (DNA): TGTGCCAGCAGCTGGCCCGGGGGCACAGATACGCAGTATTTT. Its protein is CASSWPGGTDTQYF. The variable domain in full, completed from reference TRBV7-2 and TRBJ2-3, reads GAGVSQSPSNKVTEKGKDVELRCDPISGHTALYWYRQSLGQGLEFLIYFQGNSAPDKSGLPSDRFSAERTGGSVSTLTIQRTQQEDSAVYLCASSWPGGTDTQYFGPGTRLTVL.

This clone was recorded only once. Here the CDR3 reads CASIRRSAAYNEQFF. The CDR3 DNA reads TGTGCCAGCATTAGACGCTCGGCGGCCTACAATGAGCAGTTCTTC. V gene TRBV6-6 combines with J gene TRBJ2-1, with unresolved D. Germline values: CDR1 MNHNY, CDR2 SVGAGI (reference sequence). The CDR3 consists of 15 residues. The germline V and J ends were trimmed by 7 bases and 2 bases, with 15 bases remaining between them.

The V and J genes are TRBV10-3 and TRBJ1-4; D gene unclear. Trimming stripped 6 bases from V and 0 bases from J, with 8 bases between. Germline lookup yields CDR1 ENHRY and CDR2 SYGVKD. The CDR3 contains 14 residues. The CDR3 sequence: CAIRAEATNEKLFF. The CDR3 nucleotides read TGTGCCATCAGGGCGGAAGCAACTAATGAAAAACTGTTTTTT.

V gene TRBV12-5 combines with J gene TRBJ2-5, with D possibly TRBD2 on 5 matching bases. Germline lookup yields CDR1 LGHNT and CDR2 FRNRAP. With 6 bases removed from V and 4 bases from J, the gap between germline ends came to 12 bases. This CDR3 spans 13 amino acids. CDR3 residues: CASGRGTAETQYF. The CDR3 bases are TGTGCTAGTGGCCGGGGAACCGCAGAGACCCAGTACTTC.

The chain couples TRBV5-5 to TRBJ2-7; possible D gene TRBD1, 6 bases. V lost 4 bases and J lost 2, with 10 bases in between. This CDR3 comprises 13 residues. The germline gives CDR1 SGHKS, CDR2 YYEKEE (reference sequence). Here the CDR3 DNA reads TGTGCCAGCAGCATGGGGGCCCCCTACGAGCAGTACTTC. Translating it yields CASSMGAPYEQYF.

The V gene is TRBV11-3, the J gene TRBJ2-3; 8 nucleotides align to TRBD2. Trimming at V came to 3 bases and at J to 1 base, leaving 9 bases not matched to a gene. Germline-derived CDR1 and CDR2 are SGHNT and YENEEA. This CDR3 is built from 17 residues. The CDR3 DNA sequence: TGTGCCAGCAGCTTGTCAAGTAGCGGGGCGGGCACAGATACGCAGTATTTT. Translated, it gives CASSLSSSGAGTDTQYF. Combining the CDR3 with reference TRBV11-3 and TRBJ2-3 gives the whole variable domain EAGVVQSPRYKIIEKKQPVAFWCNPISGHNTLYWYLQNLGQGPELLIRYENEEAVDDSQLPKDRFSAERLKGVDSTLKIQPAELGDSAVYLCASSLSSSGAGTDTQYFGPGTRLTVL.

This chain connects TRBV10-2 to TRBJ1-2; 8 bases are a match to TRBD1. Germline CDR1 WSHSY, CDR2 SAAADI. After removal of 6 bases from V and 6 bases from J, the junction contained 6 bases not matched to a gene. The CDR3 extends over 13 amino acids. The CDR3 DNA is TGCGCCAGCAGCCAAGACAGGGGTGATGGCTACACCTTC. This encodes CASSQDRGDGYTF.

The rearrangement uses TRBV2 and TRBJ2-5; perhaps TRBD1 as D (5 bases). The tail of the sequence fits TRBJ2-7 better, so the J call may be wrong. Germline V lookup: CDR1 SNHLY, CDR2 FYNNEI. The CDR3 has 14 residues. The CDR3 reads CASKRDSLSYEQYF. CDR3 bases: TGTGCCAGCAAGAGAGACAGCCTATCCTACGAGCAGTACTTC.

The sample holds a few counts of this clone. The same CDR3 can be traced to other DNA sequences in this sample. V gene TRBV6-5 combines with J gene TRBJ1-1, with D maybe TRBD1 (5 bases). The V end was cut by 0 bases, the J end by 5 bases, with 10 bases between. The germline V gene has CDR1 MNHEY and CDR2 SVGAGI. This CDR3 region has 14 residues. The CDR3 protein is CASSYSGRGTEAFF. The DNA of the CDR3 is TGTGCCAGCAGTTACTCAGGGCGGGGGACTGAAGCTTTCTTT.

This chain connects TRBV19 to TRBJ1-2, with TRBD1 matching 9 bases. CDR3 length: 15 residues. Unmatched junction bases numbered 16, after V lost 10 bases and J lost 7 bases. Per germline, CDR1 LNHDA and CDR2 SQIVND (reference sequence). In DNA form, the CDR3 reads TGTGCCACCAAACGCTCGACAGGGGGAAGTCGTGGCTACACCTTC. The encoded protein is CATKRSTGGSRGYTF.

This chain uses TRBV7-6 with TRBJ1-1, with D uncertain. CDR1 is SGHVS, CDR2 FNYEAQ, per germline. CDR3 length: 15 amino acids. Trimming took off 1 base at V and 5 bases at J, with 14 bases between the two ends. This CDR3 reads CASSLGAGSGTEAFF. The CDR3 DNA reads as TGTGCCAGCAGCTTAGGCGCGGGGAGTGGAACTGAAGCTTTCTTT.

The rearrangement uses TRBV19 and TRBJ1-2; 9 positions agree with TRBD1. Per the germline V gene, CDR1 is LNHDA and CDR2 is SQIVND (reference sequence). After removal of 3 bases from V and 2 bases from J, the junction contained 10 bases not matched to a gene. The CDR3 is 17 residues long. CDR3 region: CASSMEGYGQGNYGYTF. The CDR3 DNA sequence: TGTGCCAGTAGTATGGAGGGTTACGGACAGGGGAACTATGGCTACACCTTC.

This clone was found once. The DNA for the CDR3 is TGTGCCAGTAGAACAGGGTTGGAGACCCAGTACTTC. It is translated as CASRTGLETQYF. The chain carries TRBV6-1 and TRBJ2-5; a possible D gene is TRBD1 (6 bases). V was cut by 9 bases and J by 5 bases, with 13 bases left in between. The CDR3 totals 12 residues. Germline V gives CDR1 MNHNS, CDR2 SASEGT.

The J gene is TRBJ2-5, the V gene TRBV18; 8 bases map to TRBD2. This CDR3 is built from 14 residues. V shed 6 bases and J 2 bases; nucleotides not matched to a gene: 5. The V gene's germline CDR1 is KGHSH and CDR2 LQKENI. CDR3: CASSTSGHQETQYF. The CDR3 DNA reads as TGTGCCAGCTCTACTAGCGGTCATCAAGAGACCCAGTACTTC.

The CDR3 sequence: CASSTAGTGYHEQFF. The CDR3 nucleotides are TGTGCCAGCAGCACGGCCGGGACAGGTTACCATGAGCAGTTCTTC. This chain uses TRBV11-3 with TRBJ2-1; 8 bases agree with TRBD1. With 5 bases clipped from V and 8 bases from J, the junction kept 11 bases outside the gene matches. The CDR3 extends over 15 amino acids. Germline values: CDR1 SGHNT, CDR2 YENEEA.